The 9 T cell receptor beta chains given below trace back to one sample, sequenced in a study of early T cells in non-severe SARS-CoV-2 infection. MiXCR was run by TCRdb on the 5' RACE reads, yielding one entry per CDR3 protein. The table lists around 67,000 distinct CDR3 sequences, around 13% of them singletons. The sequenced sample consisted of whole blood. All receptors derive from an adult who was a healthcare worker with PCR-confirmed SARS-CoV-2 infection or an uninfected control (not recorded which).

This clonotype was observed many times. This chain joins TRBV6-6 and TRBJ2-1, with TRBD2 matching over 7 bases. After removal of 4 bases from V and 8 bases from J, the junction contained 11 bases not matched to a gene. Per germline, CDR1 MNHNY and CDR2 SVGAGI (reference sequence). This CDR3 has 15 residues. The CDR3 nucleotides are TGTGCCAGCAGTTCCTACAAGCGGGATGGGGATGAGCAGTTCTTC. It encodes CASSSYKRDGDEQFF.

This clonotype was recorded many times. This sequence joins TRBV19 and TRBJ2-2; the D is unclear. This CDR3 region has 15 residues. V was cut by 6 bases and J by 5 bases, with 16 bases left in between. In germline, CDR1 is LNHDA, CDR2 SQIVND (reference sequence). The CDR3 DNA is TGTGCCAGTAGACTCCTCCGGCAGTTTACCGGGGAGCTGTTTTTT. Its protein product is CASRLLRQFTGELFF.

The chain employs TRBV5-1 and TRBJ2-7, with TRBD2 identical over 9 bases. V shed 1 base and J 7 bases; nucleotides not matched to a gene: 12. The germline V gene has CDR1 SGHRS and CDR2 YFSETQ. This CDR3 region has 16 residues. CDR3 in amino acids: CASSLSGGQIPGEQYF. In DNA, the CDR3 is TGCGCCAGCAGCTTGAGCGGGGGGCAGATTCCGGGTGAGCAGTACTTC.

This clonotype was detected ten times or more. The chain employs TRBV7-2 and TRBJ1-5; D is uncertain. CDR1 and CDR2 from the germline V gene are SGHTA and FQGNSA. The V end was cut by 1 base, the J end by 9 bases, with 7 bases between. The CDR3 runs 12 residues. Here the CDR3 DNA reads TGTGCCAGCAGCTTAGGACTGGCGCCCCAGCATTTT. Amino acids: CASSLGLAPQHF.

The rearrangement uses TRBV28 and TRBJ2-2, with D maybe TRBD2 (6 bases). Per the germline V gene, CDR1 is MDHEN and CDR2 is SYDVKM. CDR3 length: 15 residues. V shed 4 bases and J shed 3 bases, with 12 bases lying between them. DNA for the CDR3: TGTGCCAGCAGTTCCCGGGACTTCTACACCGGGGAGCTGTTTTTT. Translated: CASSSRDFYTGELFF. The full variable domain, with the rest looked up from reference TRBV28 and TRBJ2-2, is DVKVTQSSRYLVKRTGEKVFLECVQDMDHENMFWYRQDPGLGLRLIYFSYDVKMKEKGDIPEGYSVSREKKERFSLILESASTNQTSMYLCASSSRDFYTGELFFGEGSRLTVL.

The chain is built from TRBV19 and TRBJ2-1, with a possible D match to TRBD2 (7 bases). V was trimmed by 0 bases and J by 5 bases, leaving 23 bases between them. CDR1 is LNHDA, CDR2 SQIVND, per germline (reference sequence). This CDR3 is 19 amino acids long. CDR3 nucleotides: TGTGCCAGTAGTATAGACCTGGGGGCTAGCGGCCCCCCGGACAATGAGCAGTTCTTC. Its protein product is CASSIDLGASGPPDNEQFF.

The table lists this clonotype with many counts. V and J are TRBV19 and TRBJ2-7; the match to TRBD2 covers 9 bases. Germline V CDR1 and CDR2: LNHDA, SQIVND (reference sequence). Germline trimming cut 9 bases from V and 6 bases from J; bases unmatched to any gene: 9. The CDR3 is 13 residues long. Here the CDR3 DNA reads TGTGCCAGCTTAGCGGGAGATGCTGGCGAGCAGTACTTC. This codes for CASLAGDAGEQYF.

This clonotype was detected many times. Compared with germline, one end of the junction differs, possibly owing to a read error. The chain employs TRBV5-1 and TRBJ1-1, with D tentatively TRBD1 (6 bases). Germline CDR1 and CDR2: SGHRS and YFSETQ. This CDR3 contains 15 residues. The CDR3 DNA reads as TGCGCCAGCAGCCGCAGGGGTAGGCTGGACACTGAAGTTTTCTTT. Translating gives CASSRRGRLDTEVFF.

This clonotype was counted many times. The J gene is TRBJ2-7, the V gene TRBV6-2 or TRBV6-3; D remains unclear. CDR1 is MNHEY and CDR2 is SVGEGT in the germline V gene. The CDR3 is 14 residues long. V lost 6 bases and J 2 bases, leaving 14 bases between the germline ends. CDR3 residues: CASRVAGSPYEQYF. The CDR3 DNA is TGTGCCAGCAGGGTCGCCGGCAGCCCCTACGAGCAGTACTTC.